Included here is one T cell receptor beta chain sequence, with context. Its antigen is still unknown. No much larger clone is present one base from it, and per-base qualities are unavailable. The library came from the immunoSEQ multiplex PCR assay. Not all clones reach the TCRdb copy of this immuneACCESS table, which keeps in-frame sequences only. Checked studies attribute under half of the gap to unresolved V genes and leave the rest unexplained. This sample holds 65,000 to 75,000 clones; around 87% were observed only once. The ten top clones hold approximately 4.8% of the sample. These data originate in a study of technical replicates of blood from a handful of donors (dated by TCRdb to about 2017). CDR1 SGHRS and CDR2 YFSETQ are derived from the germline V gene. V drops 4 bases and J drops 6 bases, leaving 20 bases in between. From the cysteine through the phenylalanine, the CDR3 covers 15 amino acids. Only the CDR3 part of the read is kept: 45 bases, read in frame from the first base.

Sequencing was done on a sample of PBMCs. The TCR sequence derives from a human donor in good health. Some clones in this sample may be carry-over from other donors' samples. The rearranged chain carries TRBV5-1 and TRBJ2-7, with TRBD2 perhaps the D gene, on 6 matching bases. The CDR3 region has the sequence CASSPGGRAEVEQYF. The nucleotide sequence reads as follows: TGCGCCAGCAGCCCTGGAGGGCGGGCGGAAGTCGAGCAGTACTTC.